Shown below are 25 T cell receptor beta chains from a single sample sequenced in a study of T-cell memory formation after mild COVID-19. MiXCR was run by TCRdb on the 5' RACE reads, yielding one entry per CDR3 protein. Counted here are about 350,000 distinct CDR3 sequences, about 13% occurring once; the ten biggest clones make up 20% to 25%. Sequencing input: PBMCs or a T cell subset sorted from them (not recorded which). These receptors were taken from a man younger than 30 who had mild COVID-19 (a few samples of this study predate the infection). Cell type and time point are not known.

The chain couples TRBV20-1 to TRBJ1-1, with 7 bases aligning to TRBD1. The trim removed 5 bases at V and 0 bases at J, leaving 6 bases unmatched. The germline V gene encodes CDR1 DFQATT and CDR2 SNEGSKA (reference sequence). This CDR3 has 14 residues. Here the CDR3 reads CSALQGQMNTEAFF. Written as DNA, the CDR3 is TGCAGTGCTCTTCAGGGACAGATGAACACTGAAGCTTTCTTT.

This chain joins TRBV3-1 and TRBJ1-2, with 12 bases matching TRBD1. CDR1 and CDR2 (germline): LGHDT, YNNKEL (reference sequence). The V segment lost 4 bases and the J segment 9 bases; nucleotides outside the gene matches: 3. CDR3 length: 13 amino acids. Here the CDR3 DNA reads TGTGCCAGCAGCCTGGGGACAGGGGGCAGCTACACCTTC. This gives the protein CASSLGTGGSYTF. The full variable domain, completed using reference TRBV3-1 and TRBJ1-2, is DTAVSQTPKYLVTQMGNDKSIKCEQNLGHDTMYWYKQDSKKFLKIMFSYNNKELIINETVPNRFSPKSPDKAHLNLHINSLELGDSAVYFCASSLGTGGSYTFGSGTRLTVV.

This clonotype has a handful of counts. The chain couples TRBV3-2 to TRBJ1-5; the table's D call, TRBD1, has no DNA check behind it. TRBV3-2 is labeled a pseudogene. The CDR3 has 18 amino acids. CDR3 amino acids: CASSPRDRARGGNQPQHF. The CDR3 DNA reads as TGTGCCAGCAGCCCGCGGGACAGGGCCCGGGGGGGCAATCAGCCCCAGCATTTT.

There are many counts of this clonotype. The chain carries TRBV18 and TRBJ2-7; D might be TRBD1 or TRBD2, each matching 5 bases. Germline V gene sequence: CDR1 KGHSH, CDR2 LQKENI. Trimming shortened V by 8 bases and J by 5 bases, and 19 bases separated the two germline ends. The CDR3 runs 14 residues. CDR3 DNA sequence: TGTGCCAGCATGCGCGACAGTGAGGGTAACGAGCAGTACTTC. Translation: CASMRDSEGNEQYF.

This clonotype occurred a few times. This rearrangement joins TRBV20-1 to TRBJ2-1; 7 bases are shared with TRBD1. With V trimmed by 3 bases and J by 6 bases, 5 bases remained unmatched. The CDR3 length is 13 residues. Germline V gives CDR1 DFQATT, CDR2 SNEGSKA (reference sequence). The CDR3 DNA sequence: TGCAGTGCTAGCCCGGACAGGCCCAATGAGCAGTTCTTC. It is translated as CSASPDRPNEQFF.

The chain uses TRBV9 and TRBJ2-3; 7 positions match TRBD2. Germline-derived CDR1 and CDR2 are SGDLS and YYNGEE. The CDR3 is made up of 13 amino acids. J gave up 8 bases and V 3 bases, and 6 bases lay outside the gene matches. The CDR3 nucleotides are TGTGCCAGCAGCGCCCGGGGGGAGGGTACGCAGTATTTT. It yields the protein CASSARGEGTQYF.

The chain joins TRBV4-3 to TRBJ1-2; 7 bases fit TRBD1. Germline V CDR1 and CDR2: LGHNA, YSLEER. CDR3 length equals 15 residues. V shed 6 bases and J 4 bases; nucleotides not matched to a gene: 11. The CDR3, as DNA: TGCGCCAGCAGTCGAGACAGGGATTTATCCTATGGCTACACCTTC. This translates into CASSRDRDLSYGYTF.

This chain uses TRBV5-1 with TRBJ2-2; no firm D call. The V and J ends lost 0 bases and 4 bases respectively, with 7 bases between them. CDR1 and CDR2 (germline): SGHRS, YFSETQ. The CDR3 spans 14 residues. In DNA form, the CDR3 reads TGCGCCAGCAGCTTGGAACTGGGCACCGGGGAGCTGTTTTTT. Protein product: CASSLELGTGELFF.

This clonotype was seen a handful of times. The chain recombines TRBV6-2 or TRBV6-3 with TRBJ1-1; possibly TRBD1 for D (5 bases). The germline CDR1 and CDR2 sequences are MNHEY and SVGEGT. V lost 5 bases, J lost 5 bases, and 18 bases lay in between. The CDR3 spans 15 residues. The CDR3 is CASSDPGTLGTEAFF. Here the CDR3 DNA reads TGTGCCAGCAGTGACCCCGGGACCCTGGGGACTGAAGCTTTCTTT.

Only a few counts were recorded for this clonotype. The chain employs TRBV6-2 or TRBV6-3 and TRBJ1-2; D gene unclear. V gave up 0 bases and J gave up 7 bases, with 9 bases separating them. The CDR3 is made up of 13 amino acids. Germline CDR1 MNHEY, CDR2 SVGEGT. Here the CDR3 reads CASSYSPTAGYTF. DNA for the CDR3: TGTGCCAGCAGTTACTCACCTACCGCTGGCTACACCTTC.

This clonotype was picked up one time. V and J are TRBV12-3 or TRBV12-4 and TRBJ2-3; weak D call: TRBD2 (7 bases). The germline V and J ends were trimmed by 9 bases and 1 base, with 20 bases remaining between them. The CDR3 spans 16 residues. The CDR3 sequence: CARSPRAGAGTDTQYF. The CDR3 coding sequence is TGTGCCAGGAGCCCACGGGCGGGGGCCGGCACAGATACGCAGTATTTT.

The rearrangement links TRBV27 to TRBJ2-7; tentatively, D is TRBD1 or TRBD2 (5 bases each). This CDR3 contains 15 residues. Germline assignment: CDR1 MNHEY and CDR2 SMNVEV (reference sequence). V gave up 5 bases and J gave up 0 bases, with 14 bases separating them. CDR3 sequence reads: CASSLSWDGSYEQYF. Here the CDR3 DNA reads TGTGCCAGCAGTCTCAGTTGGGACGGCTCCTACGAGCAGTACTTC.

This clonotype has a handful of counts. The J gene is TRBJ2-2, the V gene TRBV4-3; D uncertain. The CDR3 totals 14 residues. The V end was cut by 0 bases, the J end by 6 bases, with 8 bases between. Germline values: CDR1 LGHNA, CDR2 YSLEER. The CDR3 loop reads CASSQDASAGELFF. The CDR3 coding sequence is TGCGCCAGCAGCCAAGACGCATCAGCCGGGGAGCTGTTTTTT.

The CDR3: CASSVVGLAVDTQYF. The DNA for the CDR3 is TGTGCCAGCAGCGTTGTGGGCCTAGCGGTGGATACGCAGTATTTT. The V gene is TRBV7-9, the J gene TRBJ2-3; 7 bases map to TRBD2. CDR1 is SEHNR and CDR2 is FQNEAQ in the germline V gene (reference sequence). This CDR3 comprises 15 residues. The J segment lost 6 bases and the V segment lost 5 bases, leaving 11 bases of the junction unmatched.

A few counts support this clonotype. The junction and the germline gene differ at one end; a read error may be behind it. The chain is built from TRBV4-3 and TRBJ2-7; TRBD2 aligns across 7 bases. This CDR3 has 15 residues. Germline loops: CDR1 LGHNA, CDR2 YSLEER. CDR3 amino acids: CASSQGSGASHEQYF. The CDR3 region has the DNA TGCGCCAGCAGCCAAGGCAGCGGGGCCTCCCACGAGCAGTACTTC.

This chain joins TRBV5-1 and TRBJ2-3; 8 positions match TRBD1. The CDR3 runs 16 residues. Germline lookup yields CDR1 SGHRS and CDR2 YFSETQ. Germline trimming cut 4 bases from V and 8 bases from J; bases unmatched to any gene: 15. CDR3: CASSQGAFPVFGTQYF. The CDR3 DNA is TGCGCCAGCAGCCAGGGGGCCTTTCCGGTGTTCGGTACGCAGTATTTT.

The V call is TRBV28, the J call TRBJ2-2; possibly TRBD2 for D (5 bases). CDR1 and CDR2 (germline): MDHEN, SYDVKM. Trimming stripped 6 bases from V and 1 base from J, with 12 bases between. CDR3 size: 15 residues. Written as DNA, the CDR3 is TGTGCCAGCAGCCCCCGAGGGCAGAACACCGGGGAGCTGTTTTTT. Protein: CASSPRGQNTGELFF.

This clonotype was detected only a few times. The gene calls are TRBV28 and TRBJ2-7, with 7 bases matching TRBD1. The CDR3 is 14 residues long. From germline, CDR1 is MDHEN and CDR2 SYDVKM. V was pared by 3 bases and J by 6 bases, with 8 bases of the junction left unmatched. For the CDR3, the DNA is TGTGCCAGCAGTTTGGGGACAGCGCTCTCCGAGCAGTACGTC. Translating gives CASSLGTALSEQYV.

This clonotype showed up just a few times. The chain recombines TRBV10-3 with TRBJ1-5, with D perhaps TRBD1 (5 bases). Per the germline V gene, CDR1 is ENHRY and CDR2 is SYGVKD. The ends were cut back, 4 bases at V and 5 bases at J, with 9 bases in the middle. The CDR3 is made up of 13 amino acids. The CDR3 protein is CAISVRGDQPQHF. The CDR3 nucleotides read TGTGCCATCAGTGTAAGGGGTGATCAGCCCCAGCATTTT.

V gene TRBV5-1 combines with J gene TRBJ1-6; no firm D call. The CDR3 length is 15 residues. The germline V gene encodes CDR1 SGHRS and CDR2 YFSETQ. Trimming cost V 5 bases and J 0 bases, with 9 bases left between them. CDR3 loop: CASRLGSSYNSPLHF. In DNA, the CDR3 is TGCGCCAGCAGACTCGGCAGCTCCTATAATTCACCCCTCCACTTT. The entire variable domain, with the rest obtained from reference TRBV5-1 and TRBJ1-6, is as follows: KAGVTQTPRYLIKTRGQQVTLSCSPISGHRSVSWYQQTPGQGLQFLFEYFSETQRNKGNFPGRFSGRQFSNSRSEMNVSTLELGDSALYLCASRLGSSYNSPLHFGNGTRLTVT.

The table lists this clonotype with a few counts. The CDR3 region is CASSYSLAGSYEQYF. For the CDR3, the DNA is TGTGCCAGCAGTTACTCACTAGCGGGGAGCTACGAGCAGTACTTC. The J gene is TRBJ2-7, the V gene TRBV6-5; 10 positions match TRBD2. CDR1 is MNHEY, CDR2 SVGAGI, per germline. V lost 0 bases and J lost 3; bases outside the gene matches: 2. This CDR3 region has 15 residues.

This clonotype was recorded a few times. The rearrangement joins TRBV7-3 to TRBJ2-1, with TRBD1 as a possible D gene (6 bases). Trimming pared 5 bases from V and 5 bases from J, leaving 16 bases between. Germline V gives CDR1 SGHTA, CDR2 FQGTGA. This CDR3 is 15 amino acids long. The CDR3 region is CASSKQGGRNNEQFF. Written as DNA, the CDR3 is TGTGCCAGCAGCAAACAGGGTGGTAGGAACAATGAGCAGTTCTTC.

This clonotype was recorded many times. This chain links TRBV5-1 with TRBJ2-5; TRBD1 aligns across 8 bases. In germline, CDR1 is SGHRS, CDR2 YFSETQ. This CDR3 has 15 residues. V dropped 1 base and J dropped 2; count of bases not matched to a gene: 4. This CDR3 reads CASSLSGQGQETQYF. CDR3 nucleotide sequence: TGCGCCAGCAGCTTGTCTGGACAGGGACAAGAGACCCAGTACTTC.

The chain couples TRBV4-1 to TRBJ2-7, with 8 positions matching TRBD2. V was pared by 1 base and J by 4 bases, with 6 bases of the junction left unmatched. CDR3 size: 15 residues. Germline-derived CDR1 and CDR2 are MGHRA and YSYEKL. The CDR3 coding sequence is TGCGCCAGCAGCCAAGGGCGGGGGGTTGGTTACGAGCAGTACTTC. This encodes CASSQGRGVGYEQYF.

The sample holds many counts of this clonotype. The chain uses TRBV29-1 and TRBJ2-5, with 8 nucleotides matching TRBD2. The germline V gene encodes CDR1 SQVTM and CDR2 ANQGSEA. This CDR3 has 14 residues. The trim removed 4 bases at V and 4 bases at J, leaving 8 bases unmatched. The CDR3 loop is CSVATGGRGETQYF. The DNA for the CDR3 is TGCAGCGTTGCCACGGGGGGGCGAGGAGAGACCCAGTACTTC.